The sequence of this TCR beta chain was determined in a study of blood T cell repertoires in COVID-19. As handled by the study authors: Using reference gene primer amplification, nucleated cell counts were estimated. The assay was immunoSEQ multiplex PCR, and TCRdb's table has in-frame clones only and misses some. V, J and clone size derive from that table, while D and trimming were established from the DNA sequence. The sample has 220,000 or so clones, about 85% seen once. Germline CDR1 and CDR2: SNHLY and FYNNEI. The CDR3 is 15 residues long. V was trimmed by 4 bases and J by 0 bases, leaving 10 bases between them.

The chain recombines TRBV2 with TRBJ2-1; a weak D match, TRBD2 (5 bases). Source material: peripheral blood. This TCR came from a man aged 45-65 years who had recovered from COVID-19. CDR3 protein: CASSGLAPSYNEQFF. CDR3 bases: TGTGCCAGCAGTGGTTTAGCGCCCTCCTACAATGAGCAGTTCTTC.